Below, 26 T cell receptor beta chains from the same sample are listed, as sequenced in a study of blood T cell repertoires in COVID-19. This table comes from immunoSEQ multiplex PCR, and its TCRdb copy is limited to in-frame clones, with some not included. The top ten clones hold roughly 0.62% of a sample with some 150,000 clones, 70% to 90% of them seen once. Specimen: peripheral blood. The receptor set was obtained from a man between 60 and 75 years old with COVID-19, enrolled during active disease.

This chain connects TRBV7-3 to TRBJ2-3; perhaps TRBD2 as D (6 bases). The CDR3 has 14 residues. CDR1 is SGHTA and CDR2 is FQGTGA in the germline V gene. The V gene lost 3 bases and the J gene lost 0 bases, with 7 bases spanning the gap. The CDR3 reads CASSLGLSTDTQYF. CDR3 sequence (DNA): TGTGCCAGCAGCTTGGGACTTAGCACAGATACGCAGTATTTT.

As DNA, the CDR3 is TGTGCCAGCAGTTTATCGTCAGGACTGCTCTCCTACGAGCAGTACTTC. This translates into CASSLSSGLLSYEQYF. The chain is built from TRBV27 and TRBJ2-7; TRBD2 is a possible D gene (5 bases). Germline values: CDR1 MNHEY, CDR2 SMNVEV (reference sequence). The CDR3 runs to 16 residues. V lost 0 bases, J lost 0 bases, and 12 bases lay in between.

This clone was counted between two and nine times. The CDR3 nucleotides read TGTGCCAGCAGCCCACGCGGGACCCTACTCCTGTTTTTT. As protein: CASSPRGTLLLFF. J is TRBJ2-2 and V is TRBV7-6, with a possible D match to TRBD2 (6 bases). The CDR3 contains 13 residues. CDR1 is SGHVS and CDR2 is FNYEAQ in the germline V gene. The V end lost 5 bases, the J end lost 14 bases, and 18 bases lay between the germline ends.

This clone showed up just a few times. The chain links TRBV19 to TRBJ1-5; 7 positions agree with TRBD1. With 5 bases clipped from V and 4 bases from J, the junction kept 5 bases outside the gene matches. The CDR3 covers 14 residues. Germline CDR1 reads LNHDA; CDR2 reads SQIVND (reference sequence). CDR3 in amino acids: CASSRDRANQPQHF. The CDR3 DNA is TGTGCCAGTAGTCGCGACAGGGCTAATCAGCCCCAGCATTTT.

The V call is TRBV2, the J call TRBJ2-7; 7 bases are a match to TRBD2. Losses at the gene ends were 2 bases for V and 4 bases for J; bases not matched to a gene: 5. Per the germline V gene, CDR1 is SNHLY and CDR2 is FYNNEI. The CDR3 spans 14 residues. The CDR3 protein is CASSESRGLYEQYF. The CDR3, as DNA: TGTGCCAGCAGTGAAAGTCGGGGACTATACGAGCAGTACTTC.

The chain links TRBV19 to TRBJ1-5; 7 positions match TRBD1. V shed 2 bases, J shed 4 bases, and the junction held 2 bases outside the gene matches. CDR3 length: 14 amino acids. Germline V CDR1 and CDR2: LNHDA, SQIVND (reference sequence). Here the CDR3 DNA reads TGTGCCAGTAGTATATACAGGGGAAATCAGCCCCAGCATTTT. Translating it yields CASSIYRGNQPQHF.

This clone has only one observation. The J gene is TRBJ1-6, the V gene TRBV6-5; 8 bases match TRBD1. Germline CDR1 MNHEY, CDR2 SVGAGI. This CDR3 is built from 15 residues. V gave up 5 bases and J gave up 7 bases; unmatched junction bases: 7. CDR3 amino acids: CASSPPGQGNSPLHF. Here the CDR3 DNA reads TGTGCCAGCAGTCCGCCCGGACAGGGAAATTCACCCCTCCACTTT.

This clone was seen a single time. The chain links TRBV19 to TRBJ2-2, with 10 bases identical to TRBD1. Losses at the gene ends were 3 bases for V and 0 bases for J; bases not matched to a gene: 4. Germline V lookup: CDR1 LNHDA, CDR2 SQIVND (reference sequence). The CDR3 contains 17 residues. The CDR3 coding sequence is TGTGCCAGTAGTATCCCGGGACAGGGGCCGAACACCGGGGAGCTGTTTTTT. This encodes CASSIPGQGPNTGELFF.

The V call is TRBV11-1, the J call TRBJ2-3; 7 nucleotides match TRBD1. The CDR3 sequence is 15 residues long. V was clipped by 5 bases and J by 0 bases; unmatched bases: 5. CDR1 and CDR2 from the germline V gene are SGHAT and FQDESV (reference sequence). CDR3 loop: CASSPNRGSTDTQYF. The CDR3 coding sequence is TGTGCCAGCAGCCCAAACAGGGGTAGCACAGATACGCAGTATTTT.

The V and J genes are TRBV19 and TRBJ2-1; D is ambiguous. Trimming shortened V by 5 bases and J by 0 bases, and 14 bases separated the two germline ends. From germline, CDR1 is LNHDA and CDR2 SQIVND (reference sequence). The CDR3 is 16 amino acids. CDR3 DNA sequence: TGTGCCAGTAGTTCTGAGAAAACTCGCTCCTACAATGAGCAGTTCTTC. Translated: CASSSEKTRSYNEQFF.

The J gene is TRBJ2-5, the V gene TRBV7-2, with a tentative D call TRBD1 (5 bases). V lost 1 base and J 3 bases, leaving 24 bases between the germline ends. Germline values: CDR1 SGHTA, CDR2 FQGNSA. The CDR3 has 19 residues. The CDR3 spells CASSLVRITGPSIEETQYF. CDR3 nucleotides: TGTGCCAGCAGCTTAGTCCGAATAACAGGCCCGAGTATAGAAGAGACCCAGTACTTC.

The V gene is TRBV9, the J gene TRBJ2-4; 12 bases map to TRBD2. Germline loops: CDR1 SGDLS, CDR2 YYNGEE. The CDR3 consists of 18 residues. With V trimmed by 3 bases and J by 1 base, 8 bases remained unmatched. As DNA, the CDR3 is TGTGCCAGCAGCGACCCCCTAGCGGGGGGGGGCGCCAAAAACATTCAGTACTTC. Its protein product is CASSDPLAGGGAKNIQYF.

The chain is built from TRBV6-4 and TRBJ1-2, with TRBD1 identical over 8 bases. The V gene end was trimmed by 5 bases and the J gene end by 0 bases; junction bases not matched to a gene: 5. Germline CDR1 and CDR2: MRHNA and SNTAGT. The CDR3 runs to 15 residues. As DNA, the CDR3 is TGTGCCAGCAGTCCCGGACAGGGCCCTAACTATGGCTACACCTTC. Residues: CASSPGQGPNYGYTF.

The V and J genes are TRBV9 and TRBJ2-1, with TRBD1 matching over 11 bases. Germline V gene lookup returns CDR1 SGDLS and CDR2 YYNGEE. The CDR3 covers 14 residues. J was trimmed by 6 bases and V by 7 bases; bases with no gene match: 6. Written as DNA, the CDR3 is TGTGCCAGCGGGAGGGGACAGGGGGTCAATGAGCAGTTCTTC. Translation: CASGRGQGVNEQFF.

This rearrangement joins TRBV6-1 to TRBJ1-5, with 10 positions matching TRBD1. The germline V gene encodes CDR1 MNHNS and CDR2 SASEGT. V shed 2 bases, J shed 1 base, and the junction held 5 bases outside the gene matches. This CDR3 is built from 17 residues. The CDR3 sequence is CASSERDRGSSNQPQHF. CDR3 in DNA: TGTGCCAGCAGTGAAAGGGACAGGGGATCGAGCAATCAGCCCCAGCATTTT.

The chain carries TRBV5-5 and TRBJ1-5; maybe TRBD1 (5 bases). Germline-derived CDR1 and CDR2 are SGHKS and YYEKEE (reference sequence). The CDR3 sequence is 17 residues long. The ends were cut back, 3 bases at V and 0 bases at J, with 16 bases in the middle. DNA for the CDR3: TGTGCCAGCAGCTGGGAGGTATGGGGACCTAGCAATCAGCCCCAGCATTTT. It is translated as CASSWEVWGPSNQPQHF. Full variable domain (remainder filled in from reference TRBV5-5 and TRBJ1-5): DAGVTQSPTHLIKTRGQQVTLRCSPISGHKSVSWYQQVLGQGPQFIFQYYEKEERGRGNFPDRFSARQFPNYSSELNVNALLLGDSALYLCASSWEVWGPSNQPQHFGDGTRLSIL.

The rearrangement uses TRBV11-2 and TRBJ2-2; the match to TRBD1 covers 10 bases. This CDR3 comprises 15 residues. The J segment lost 8 bases and the V segment lost 2 bases, leaving 5 bases of the junction unmatched. CDR1 SGHAT and CDR2 FQNNGV come from the germline V gene. In DNA form, the CDR3 reads TGTGCCAGCAGCTTACCCGGACAGGGGGTGGGGGAGCTGTTTTTT. Its protein is CASSLPGQGVGELFF.

This clone was counted a single time. The chain couples TRBV16 to TRBJ1-1, with TRBD1 matching 7 bases. CDR3 length: 15 residues. Germline CDR1 is KGHSY and CDR2 is FQNENV. The trim removed 0 bases at V and 5 bases at J, leaving 6 bases unmatched. CDR3 in amino acids: CASSQSGGGGTEAFF. The CDR3 DNA sequence: TGTGCCAGCAGCCAATCAGGGGGCGGGGGGACTGAAGCTTTCTTT.

This clone came up once. The chain has TRBV28 and TRBJ1-3; a possible D gene is TRBD1 (5 bases). The V and J ends lost 8 bases and 0 bases respectively, with 17 bases between them. This CDR3 comprises 16 residues. CDR1 and CDR2 from the germline V gene are MDHEN and SYDVKM. For the CDR3, the DNA is TGTGCCAGCGAATCTCCGGGGGTCCCCTCTGGAAACACCATATATTTT. Its protein is CASESPGVPSGNTIYF.

The CDR3 DNA reads TGTGCCAGCAGTTACGGCGCAGGGCTGGGCGAAAAACTGTTTTTT. It is translated as CASSYGAGLGEKLFF. The rearrangement links TRBV6-5 to TRBJ1-4; the D gene is possibly TRBD1 (5 bases). Germline CDR1 reads MNHEY; CDR2 reads SVGAGI. Trimming left V 2 bases short and J 8 bases short, with 15 bases between. The CDR3 contains 15 residues.

The rearrangement uses TRBV30 and TRBJ1-2; TRBD1 matches at 9 bases. The CDR3 consists of 15 residues. The J segment lost 4 bases and the V segment lost 3 bases, leaving 9 bases of the junction unmatched. Germline CDR1 GTSNPN, CDR2 SVGIG (reference sequence). The chain's CDR3 is CAWRSWGQGAYGYTF. The CDR3 coding sequence is TGTGCCTGGAGATCCTGGGGACAGGGCGCCTATGGCTACACCTTC. Full variable domain (outside the CDR3, taken from reference TRBV30 and TRBJ1-2): SQTIHQWPATLVQPVGSPLSLECTVEGTSNPNLYWYRQAAGRGLQLLFYSVGIGQISSEVPQNLSASRPQDRQFILSSKKLLLSDSGFYLCAWRSWGQGAYGYTFGSGTRLTVV.

This clone was picked up one time. The V call is TRBV5-1, the J call TRBJ2-7; TRBD2 might be the D (6 bases). Looked up from germline, CDR1 is SGHRS and CDR2 is YFSETQ. The CDR3 consists of 15 residues. Trimming removed 0 bases from V and 2 bases from J, with 12 bases in between. In DNA, the CDR3 is TGCGCCAGCAGCTTGGTGGCAGGGAGGACCTACGAGCAGTACTTC. Its translation: CASSLVAGRTYEQYF.

Only a few counts were recorded for this clone. In the same sample, other DNA sequences code for this CDR3. This chain links TRBV6-5 with TRBJ1-5, with 8 bases lining up with TRBD1. Germline lookup yields CDR1 MNHEY and CDR2 SVGAGI. This CDR3 spans 15 amino acids. Losses at the gene ends were 5 bases for V and 1 base for J; bases not matched to a gene: 4. The CDR3 DNA follows: TGTGCCAGCAGTAAACAGGGGGGGAGCAATCAGCCCCAGCATTTT. This gives the protein CASSKQGGSNQPQHF.

V and J are TRBV7-3 and TRBJ2-2; D may be TRBD2 (7 bases). Trimming left V 0 bases short and J 3 bases short, with 11 bases between. The CDR3 extends over 16 amino acids. Germline loops: CDR1 SGHTA, CDR2 FQGTGA. The CDR3 DNA reads as TGTGCCAGCAGCTTAACGGGGGGGCAGTACACCGGGGAGCTGTTTTTT. Protein product: CASSLTGGQYTGELFF.

The chain has TRBV20-1 and TRBJ2-7; possible D gene TRBD2, 6 bases. V dropped 3 bases and J dropped 2 bases, with 17 bases sitting between them. The germline V gene has CDR1 DFQATT and CDR2 SNEGSKA (reference sequence). The CDR3 consists of 15 residues. The CDR3 loop reads CSASAPGTSTYEQYF. The CDR3 DNA sequence: TGCAGTGCTAGTGCCCCCGGGACTTCCACCTACGAGCAGTACTTC.

The chain links TRBV7-2 to TRBJ2-1; D might be TRBD2 (6 bases). CDR3 length: 18 amino acids. Trimming removed 0 bases at V and 0 bases at J, with 15 bases between. Germline V gene lookup returns CDR1 SGHTA and CDR2 FQGNSA. CDR3 coding DNA: TGTGCCAGCAGCTTAGCTTCCGTCGGGAGCTTCTCCTACAATGAGCAGTTCTTC. Protein sequence: CASSLASVGSFSYNEQFF.